The T cell receptor beta chain under discussion was sequenced for a study of glioma-infiltrating T cells after dendritic cell vaccination. Study-wide context: Patients had newly diagnosed or recurrent glioblastoma and received dendritic cell vaccines. Study outcomes and limitations: Higher pretreatment TIL content predicted longer progression-free time and survival.

Time point in this sample: after dendritic cell vaccination, including at tumor progression/relapse. All glioblastoma patients lacked an isocitrate dehydrogenase mutation. Concerning this clone: The antigen is unknown.

TCRB CDR3 was amplified from 2 ug genomic DNA or less. Measured with immunoSEQ multiplex PCR; TCRdb has only the in-frame clones, and not every one. Among 85,000 to 100,000 clones listed, around 85% were seen once. CDR1 and CDR2 from the germline V gene are SNHLY and FYNNEI. V was trimmed by 2 bases and J by 1 base, leaving 11 bases between them. The CDR3 sequence is 15 residues long. This clonotype was sampled from a human donor with glioblastoma. V and J are TRBV2 and TRBJ1-1; D ambiguous. Sample: blood, taken after dendritic cell vaccination. The CDR3 sequence: CASSESRETNTEAFF. The CDR3 nucleotides read TGTGCCAGCAGTGAATCCCGCGAAACGAACACTGAAGCTTTCTTT.